The clone carrying this T cell receptor (beta chain) has just a few counts. Clones were sequenced by immunoSEQ multiplex PCR, and TCRdb holds only the in-frame ones, with some missing. The sample consists of 50,000 or so clones, over 75% of them appearing once. Germline loops: CDR1 SGDLS, CDR2 YYNGEE. Trimming removed 1 base from V and 7 bases from J, with 5 bases in between. This CDR3 region has 12 residues. The sample originates from a study of memory CD4+ T cells and cytomegalovirus serostatus. Single viable CD3+CD4+CD8-CD45RO+ cells were sorted as the memory CD4+ T cells. The source material was memory CD4+ T cells from blood. The chain joins TRBV9 to TRBJ2-2; D not resolved. This receptor was identified in an adult in good health and CMV-seronegative. Written as DNA, the CDR3 is TGTGCCAGCAGCGTATCTAGCGGGGAGCTGTTTTTT. Translated, it gives CASSVSSGELFF.